These 25 T cell receptor beta chains came from one sample sequenced in a study of ipilimumab plus nivolumab after autologous stem cell transplantation. The assay was immunoSEQ multiplex PCR, and TCRdb's table has in-frame clones only and misses some. The data contain approximately 15,000 clones, around 85% of them seen just once; the ten biggest clones take up 35%. This material consisted of PBMCs, taken in a trial of ipilimumab plus nivolumab as post-transplant consolidation. These receptors were obtained from a male donor with diffuse large B-cell lymphoma.

This clone has just a few counts. The V call is TRBV14, the J call TRBJ1-1; D ambiguous. This CDR3 has 16 residues. The ends were cut back, 2 bases at V and 0 bases at J, with 13 bases in the middle. Per the germline V gene, CDR1 is SGHDN and CDR2 is FVKESK. The CDR3 DNA sequence: TGTGCCAGCAGCCAACAGAGATCGTGGGTGAACACTGAAGCTTTCTTT. Translating gives CASSQQRSWVNTEAFF.

J is TRBJ2-1 and V is TRBV6-5, with 10 bases matching TRBD2. With V trimmed by 10 bases and J by 7 bases, 7 bases remained unmatched. Per germline, CDR1 MNHEY and CDR2 SVGAGI. The CDR3 consists of 13 residues. CDR3 in amino acids: CATKTSGLNEQFF. For the CDR3, the DNA is TGTGCCACCAAGACTAGCGGGCTTAATGAGCAGTTCTTC.

Relative to its sample, this clone is medium-sized (0.01 to 0.1%). The gene calls are TRBV19 and TRBJ2-3, with 12 nucleotides matching TRBD2. Germline assignment: CDR1 LNHDA and CDR2 SQIVND (reference sequence). The CDR3 extends over 15 amino acids. With 6 bases clipped from V and 3 bases from J, the junction kept 4 bases outside the gene matches. CDR3 DNA: TGTGCCAGTAGATTCACTAGCGGGGGGACAGATACGCAGTATTTT. Translation gives CASRFTSGGTDTQYF. Looking up the rest from reference TRBV19 and TRBJ2-3 gives the full variable domain: DGGITQSPKYLFRKEGQNVTLSCEQNLNHDAMYWYRQDPGQGLRLIYYSQIVNDFQKGDIAEGYSVSREKKESFPLTVTSAQKNPTAFYLCASRFTSGGTDTQYFGPGTRLTVL.

In this sample, this clone is medium-sized (0.01 to 0.1%). This sequence joins TRBV2 and TRBJ1-4; D is uncertain. The CDR3 is made up of 12 amino acids. Trimming took off 4 bases at V and 7 bases at J, with 7 bases between the two ends. Germline V gene sequence: CDR1 SNHLY, CDR2 FYNNEI. CDR3 sequence (DNA): TGTGCCAGCAGTGTCGCGGGTGAAAAACTGTTTTTT. This codes for CASSVAGEKLFF. The whole variable domain, remainder taken from reference TRBV2 and TRBJ1-4, is EPEVTQTPSHQVTQMGQEVILRCVPISNHLYFYWYRQILGQKVEFLVSFYNNEISEKSEIFDDQFSVERPDGSNFTLKIRSTKLEDSAMYFCASSVAGEKLFFGSGTQLSVL.

This rearrangement joins TRBV2 to TRBJ1-1; a possible D gene is TRBD1 (5 bases). Germline V lookup: CDR1 SNHLY, CDR2 FYNNEI. CDR3 length: 13 residues. Deletions cut 7 bases from V and 0 bases from J, with 9 bases between. DNA for the CDR3: TGTGCCAGCACCCAGGGACTGAACACTGAAGCTTTCTTT. Translation gives CASTQGLNTEAFF.

The chain has TRBV14 and TRBJ2-1; D gene uncertain. The V end lost 1 base, the J end lost 7 bases, and 5 bases lay between the germline ends. Germline loops: CDR1 SGHDN, CDR2 FVKESK. The CDR3 is 12 amino acids. The CDR3 bases are TGTGCCAGCAGCCAAGGGGTAAATGAGCAGTTCTTC. This sequence encodes CASSQGVNEQFF.

The chain links TRBV5-4 to TRBJ2-1; D remains unclear. The CDR3 contains 13 residues. Germline assignment: CDR1 SGHNT and CDR2 YYREEE (reference sequence). V was pared by 0 bases and J by 5 bases, with 6 bases between. CDR3 DNA: TGTGCCAGCAGCTTGGCCTTTGACAATGAGCAGTTCTTC. It is translated as CASSLAFDNEQFF. Together with reference TRBV5-4 and TRBJ2-1, the CDR3 gives the full variable domain: ETGVTQSPTHLIKTRGQQVTLRCSSQSGHNTVSWYQQALGQGPQFIFQYYREEENGRGNFPPRFSGLQFPNYSSELNVNALELDDSALYLCASSLAFDNEQFFGPGTRLTVL.

This clone was detected only a few times. The chain combines TRBV19 with TRBJ1-2, with unresolved D. V gave up 5 bases and J gave up 4 bases, with 14 bases separating them. Germline loops: CDR1 LNHDA, CDR2 SQIVND (reference sequence). The CDR3 has 14 amino acids. The CDR3 protein is CASSPPDGTYGYTF. The DNA for the CDR3 is TGTGCCAGTAGTCCCCCGGACGGAACCTATGGCTACACCTTC.

A word on this clone: At one of its ends the junction is not consistent with the germline gene, which may arise from a read error. The CDR3 DNA follows: TGTGCTAGCAGCTTAAGGCAACTAGCGGGGGTCAACACAGATACGCAGTATTTT. The encoded protein is CASSLRQLAGVNTDTQYF. The chain combines TRBV7-7 with TRBJ2-3, with 11 positions matching TRBD2. CDR1 SSHAT and CDR2 FNYEAQ come from the germline V gene (reference sequence). The CDR3 sequence is 18 residues long. The full variable domain, rest sourced from reference TRBV7-7 and TRBJ2-3, is GAGVSQSPRYKVTKRGQDVTLRCDPISSHATLYWYQQALGQGPEFLTYFNYEAQPDKSGLPSDRFSAERPEGSISTLTIQRTEQRDSAMYRCASSLRQLAGVNTDTQYFGPGTRLTVL.

The chain employs TRBV5-1 and TRBJ2-6, with D possibly TRBD2 on 6 matching bases. The V end lost 0 bases, the J end lost 0 bases, and 10 bases lay between the germline ends. The CDR3 spans 17 residues. Germline-derived CDR1 and CDR2 are SGHRS and YFSETQ. The CDR3 DNA follows: TGCGCCAGCAGCTTGGAGGTTAGCGGCTCTGGGGCCAACGTCCTGACTTTC. As protein: CASSLEVSGSGANVLTF.

The V gene is TRBV7-2, the J gene TRBJ2-2; 10 bases fit TRBD2. V dropped 1 base and J dropped 5; count of bases not matched to a gene: 1. This CDR3 region has 15 residues. CDR1 is SGHTA and CDR2 is FQGNSA in the germline V gene. In nucleotides, the CDR3 is TGTGCCAGCAGCTTAGTAGCGGGGGGAACCGGGGAGCTGTTTTTT. As protein: CASSLVAGGTGELFF.

The chain couples TRBV30 to TRBJ2-1; 8 positions match TRBD1. V lost 2 bases and J lost 8; bases outside the gene matches: 8. CDR3 length: 14 residues. The germline CDR1 and CDR2 sequences are GTSNPN and SVGIG (reference sequence). The CDR3 reads CAWSQGAWGDEQFF. CDR3 nucleotides: TGTGCCTGGAGTCAGGGGGCTTGGGGAGATGAGCAGTTCTTC.

Only a few counts were recorded for this clone. The chain combines TRBV27 with TRBJ2-1; 13 bases match TRBD2. V lost 8 bases to trimming and J lost 8 bases; unmatched junction nucleotides: 6. This CDR3 is 14 amino acids long. Germline V gene lookup returns CDR1 MNHEY and CDR2 SMNVEV (reference sequence). CDR3 loop: CASRRLAGGYEQFF. The CDR3 nucleotides read TGTGCCAGCCGACGACTAGCGGGAGGCTATGAGCAGTTCTTC.

This sequence joins TRBV9 and TRBJ1-1; D is unresolved. V was trimmed by 4 bases and J by 1 base, leaving 11 bases between them. Germline V gene lookup returns CDR1 SGDLS and CDR2 YYNGEE. The CDR3 length is 14 residues. The CDR3 reads CASSRLVGNTEAFF. As DNA, the CDR3 is TGTGCCAGCAGCAGACTGGTGGGGAACACTGAAGCTTTCTTT.

In its sample, this clone was seen a few times. The rearrangement joins TRBV11-3 to TRBJ2-1; D possibly corresponds to TRBD1 (6 bases). The CDR3 extends over 12 amino acids. The V end lost 8 bases, the J end lost 2 bases, and 7 bases lay between the germline ends. Germline values: CDR1 SGHNT, CDR2 YENEEA. This CDR3 is CASGDTYNEQFF. Written as DNA, the CDR3 is TGTGCCAGCGGGGACACCTACAATGAGCAGTTCTTC.

This clone was observed a handful of times. J is TRBJ1-4 and V is TRBV9; TRBD1 is a possible D gene (5 bases). Germline assignment: CDR1 SGDLS and CDR2 YYNGEE. The CDR3 is made up of 16 amino acids. Trimming pared 0 bases from V and 7 bases from J, leaving 16 bases between. CDR3 DNA sequence: TGTGCCAGCAGCGTAGATTCCGGGGCATTAAGTGAAAAACTGTTTTTT. Protein sequence: CASSVDSGALSEKLFF.

This chain links TRBV6-5 with TRBJ1-1, with D possibly TRBD1 on 5 matching bases. V was trimmed by 0 bases and J by 4 bases, leaving 12 bases between them. The CDR3 totals 15 residues. Germline assignment: CDR1 MNHEY and CDR2 SVGAGI. In DNA, the CDR3 is TGTGCCAGCAGTTACTCCAGCCTCGGGGCCACTGAAGCTTTCTTT. The encoded protein is CASSYSSLGATEAFF.

This chain connects TRBV27 to TRBJ2-3; no clear D. V shed 2 bases and J shed 5 bases, with 11 bases lying between them. The CDR3 spans 14 residues. Looked up from germline, CDR1 is MNHEY and CDR2 is SMNVEV (reference sequence). CDR3 sequence (DNA): TGTGCCAGCAGTTTAGATCCTCGGCGAGATACGCAGTATTTT. It is translated as CASSLDPRRDTQYF.

The V call is TRBV5-4, the J call TRBJ2-7, with D tentatively TRBD1 (6 bases). CDR1 is SGHNT, CDR2 YYREEE, per germline (reference sequence). This CDR3 spans 13 amino acids. Trimming took off 1 base at V and 2 bases at J, with 7 bases between the two ends. The CDR3 DNA reads TGTGCCAGCAGCTTGCAGGGGCCCTACGAGCAGTACTTC. Translating it yields CASSLQGPYEQYF. Full variable domain (rest looked up from reference TRBV5-4 and TRBJ2-7): ETGVTQSPTHLIKTRGQQVTLRCSSQSGHNTVSWYQQALGQGPQFIFQYYREEENGRGNFPPRFSGLQFPNYSSELNVNALELDDSALYLCASSLQGPYEQYFGPGTRLTVT.

The chain uses TRBV5-4 and TRBJ2-1, with 15 bases lining up with TRBD2. There are 16 residues in the CDR3. The junction had 8 bases not matched to a gene; V was cut back by 4 bases and J by 9 bases. Germline CDR1 and CDR2: SGHNT and YYREEE (reference sequence). In DNA, the CDR3 is TGTGCCAGCAGCCGTGGGGGACTAGCGGGAGGTATTGAGCAGTTCTTC. This sequence encodes CASSRGGLAGGIEQFF.

The chain combines TRBV4-1 with TRBJ2-7, with D possibly matching TRBD1 (5 bases). The germline V and J ends were trimmed by 3 bases and 6 bases, with 15 bases remaining between them. Per germline, CDR1 MGHRA and CDR2 YSYEKL. The CDR3 spans 14 residues. The CDR3 reads CASSQGPDASEQYF. In nucleotides, the CDR3 is TGCGCCAGCAGCCAGGGGCCCGACGCGTCCGAGCAGTACTTC.

The V and J genes are TRBV7-9 and TRBJ1-1; D is undetermined. This CDR3 has 15 residues. The germline V gene has CDR1 SEHNR and CDR2 FQNEAQ (reference sequence). Trimming shortened V by 4 bases and J by 5 bases, and 17 bases separated the two germline ends. The CDR3: CASSSHSRQRTEAFF. The CDR3 DNA follows: TGTGCCAGCAGCTCCCACTCTCGTCAGAGGACTGAAGCTTTCTTT.

This chain joins TRBV5-8 and TRBJ2-1, with 10 nucleotides matching TRBD1. After removal of 3 bases from V and 2 bases from J, the junction contained 8 bases not matched to a gene. The CDR3 loop spans 17 amino acids. CDR1 is SGHTS and CDR2 is YDEGEE in the germline V gene. The CDR3 DNA reads as TGTGCCAGCAGCTCCTCAACCGGGACAGGGGCCTACAATGAGCAGTTCTTC. This gives the protein CASSSSTGTGAYNEQFF.

The chain carries TRBV7-9 and TRBJ2-5; 10 bases map to TRBD2. This CDR3 comprises 14 residues. V was pared by 5 bases and J by 11 bases, with 11 bases of the junction left unmatched. The germline gives CDR1 SEHNR, CDR2 FQNEAQ (reference sequence). The CDR3 region is CASSPSGRILEQYF. The CDR3 DNA follows: TGTGCCAGCAGCCCTAGCGGGAGAATACTTGAGCAGTACTTC. The variable domain in full, with the rest retrieved from reference TRBV7-9 and TRBJ2-5, is DTGVSQNPRHKITKRGQNVTFRCDPISEHNRLYWYRQTLGQGPEFLTYFQNEAQLEKSRLLSDRFSAERPKGSFSTLEIQRTEQGDSAMYLCASSPSGRILEQYFGPGTRLLVL.

The genes are TRBV5-1 and TRBJ2-7; unclear D gene. This CDR3 region has 16 residues. V was shortened by 0 bases and J by 4 bases, with 17 bases between the two germline ends. Germline CDR1 is SGHRS and CDR2 is YFSETQ. CDR3 sequence reads: CASSLDAPPTLYEQYF. As DNA, the CDR3 is TGCGCCAGCAGCTTGGATGCTCCCCCTACTTTATACGAGCAGTACTTC.